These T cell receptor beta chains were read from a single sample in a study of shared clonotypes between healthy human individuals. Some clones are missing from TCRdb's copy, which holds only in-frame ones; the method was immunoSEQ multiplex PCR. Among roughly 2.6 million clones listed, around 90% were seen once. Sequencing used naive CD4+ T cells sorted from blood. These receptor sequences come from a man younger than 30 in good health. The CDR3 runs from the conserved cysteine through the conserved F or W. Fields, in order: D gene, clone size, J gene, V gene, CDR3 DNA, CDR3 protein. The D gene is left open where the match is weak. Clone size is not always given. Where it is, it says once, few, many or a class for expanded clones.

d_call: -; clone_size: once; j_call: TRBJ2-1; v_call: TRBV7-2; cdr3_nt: TGTGCCAGCAGCTTGAACCCAGGTCAAAAACAGTTCTTC; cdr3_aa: CASSLNPGQKQFF
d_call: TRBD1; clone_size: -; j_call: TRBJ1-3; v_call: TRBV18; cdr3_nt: TGTGCCAGCTCACCCGGGACAGGGGCAATCTCTGGAAACACCATATATTTT; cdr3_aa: CASSPGTGAISGNTIYF
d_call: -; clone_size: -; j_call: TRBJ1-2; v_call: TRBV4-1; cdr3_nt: TGCGCCAGCAGCCCATACGACGGATACTATGGCTACACCTTC; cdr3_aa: CASSPYDGYYGYTF
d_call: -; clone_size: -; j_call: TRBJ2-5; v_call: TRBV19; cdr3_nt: TGTGCCAGTAGTCAGGGGAGGGAGACCCAGTACTTC; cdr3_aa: CASSQGRETQYF
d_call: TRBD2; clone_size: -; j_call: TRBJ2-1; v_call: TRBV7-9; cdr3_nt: TGTGCCAGCAGCCGTCGGGGGGTATCGAGTGATGAGCAGTTCTTC; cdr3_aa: CASSRRGVSSDEQFF
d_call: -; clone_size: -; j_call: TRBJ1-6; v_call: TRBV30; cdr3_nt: TGTGCCTGGCATCAAGGGAAGCGCTATTCACCCCTCCACTTT; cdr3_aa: CAWHQGKRYSPLHF
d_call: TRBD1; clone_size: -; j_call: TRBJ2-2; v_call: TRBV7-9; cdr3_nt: TGTGCCCGTCGGGACAGCCTATCGAACACCGGGGAGCTGTTTTTT; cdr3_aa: CARRDSLSNTGELFF
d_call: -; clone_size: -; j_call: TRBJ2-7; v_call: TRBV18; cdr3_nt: TGTGCCAGCTCACCACAAGATTACGAGCAGTACTTC; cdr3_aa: CASSPQDYEQYF
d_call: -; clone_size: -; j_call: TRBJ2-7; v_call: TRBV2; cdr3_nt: TGTGCCAGCAAAGACTCCTACGAGCAGTACTTC; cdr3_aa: CASKDSYEQYF
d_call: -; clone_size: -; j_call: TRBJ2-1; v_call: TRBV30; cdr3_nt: TGTGCCTGGAGTAGACTAGGGATGAATGAGCAGTTCTTC; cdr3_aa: CAWSRLGMNEQFF
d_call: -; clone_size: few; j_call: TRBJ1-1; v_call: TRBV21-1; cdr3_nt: TGTGCCAGCAGGGTCAGGAGGACAGGGAACACTGAAGCTTTCTTT; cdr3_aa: CASRVRRTGNTEAFF
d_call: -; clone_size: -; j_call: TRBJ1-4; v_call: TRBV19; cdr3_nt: TGTGCCAGTAGTGCCCAGGGGCTTACTAATGAAAAACTGTTTTTT; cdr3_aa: CASSAQGLTNEKLFF
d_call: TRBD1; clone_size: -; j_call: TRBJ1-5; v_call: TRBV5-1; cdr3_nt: TGCGCCAGCAGCTATGGACAGGGGAGCAATCAGCCCCAGCATTTT; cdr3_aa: CASSYGQGSNQPQHF
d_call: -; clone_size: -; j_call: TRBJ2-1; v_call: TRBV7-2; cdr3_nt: TGTGCCAGCAGCTTAGCTCAGCATGAGCAGTTCTTC; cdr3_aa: CASSLAQHEQFF
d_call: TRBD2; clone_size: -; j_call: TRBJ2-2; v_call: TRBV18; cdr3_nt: TGTGCCAGCTCACCAAATAGCGGGGCGGTCACCGGGGAGCTGTTTTTT; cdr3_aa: CASSPNSGAVTGELFF
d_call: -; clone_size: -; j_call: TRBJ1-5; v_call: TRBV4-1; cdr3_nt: TGCGCCAGCAGCCAACGGACGGGGACCGGGGTGAGCAATCAGCCCCAGCATTTT; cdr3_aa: CASSQRTGTGVSNQPQHF
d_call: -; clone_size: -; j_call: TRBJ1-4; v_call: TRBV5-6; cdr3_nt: TGTGCCAGCAGCTTGGGGGGCCCCTTGATCGGAAGTGAAAAACTGTTTTTT; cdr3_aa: CASSLGGPLIGSEKLFF
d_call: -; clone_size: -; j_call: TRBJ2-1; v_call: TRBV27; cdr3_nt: TGTGCCAGCAGTTCCCTCACCGGAGCGTTTACCTACAATGAGCAGTTCTTC; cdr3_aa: CASSSLTGAFTYNEQFF
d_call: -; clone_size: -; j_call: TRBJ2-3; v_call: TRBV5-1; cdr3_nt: TGCGCCAGCAGCTTGCCTAGCCCTAGCACAGATACGCAGTATTTT; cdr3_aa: CASSLPSPSTDTQYF
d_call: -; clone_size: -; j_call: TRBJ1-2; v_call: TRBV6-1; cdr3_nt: TGTGCCAGCAGTGAAGAGGGGTATTTCGGACGGGCCTATGGCTACACCTTC; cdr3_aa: CASSEEGYFGRAYGYTF
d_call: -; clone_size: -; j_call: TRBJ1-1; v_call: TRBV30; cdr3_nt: TGTGCCTGGAAGCGGCGGGGGGGGAACACTGAAGCTTTCTTT; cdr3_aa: CAWKRRGGNTEAFF
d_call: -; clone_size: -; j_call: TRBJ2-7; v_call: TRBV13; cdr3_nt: TGTGCCAGCAGCTCCCCACCCTACGAGCAGTACTTC; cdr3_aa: CASSSPPYEQYF
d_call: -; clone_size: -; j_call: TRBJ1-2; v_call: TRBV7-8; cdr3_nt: TGTGCCAGCAGCTCCCCGGCGATAGCTAACTATGGCTACACCTTC; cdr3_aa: CASSSPAIANYGYTF
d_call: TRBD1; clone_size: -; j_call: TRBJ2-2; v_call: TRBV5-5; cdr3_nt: TGTGCCAGCAGCTTGGCGGGACAGAGCACCGGGGAGCTGTTTTTT; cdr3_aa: CASSLAGQSTGELFF
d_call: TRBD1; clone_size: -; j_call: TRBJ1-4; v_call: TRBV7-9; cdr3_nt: TGTGCCAGCAGCTCCGTGACAGGGGTATGGGGAAATGAAAAACTGTTTTTT; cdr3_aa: CASSSVTGVWGNEKLFF
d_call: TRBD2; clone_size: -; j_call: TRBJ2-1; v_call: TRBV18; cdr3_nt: TGTGCCAGCTCACCACGGGGGGGGGAGCAGTTCTTC; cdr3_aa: CASSPRGGEQFF
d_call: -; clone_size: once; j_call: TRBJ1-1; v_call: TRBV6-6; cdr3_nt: TGTGCCAGCAGCGGAACAACAAAAGCTTTCTTT; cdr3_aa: CASSGTTKAFF
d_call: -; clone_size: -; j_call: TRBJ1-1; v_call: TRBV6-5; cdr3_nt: TGTGCCAGCAGTCGGGGGACAAAGATGAACACTGAAGCTTTCTTT; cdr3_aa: CASSRGTKMNTEAFF
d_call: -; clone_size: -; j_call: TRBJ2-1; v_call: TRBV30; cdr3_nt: TGTGCCTGGAGTCTATCTAGAAAGCAGTTCTTC; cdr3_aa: CAWSLSRKQFF
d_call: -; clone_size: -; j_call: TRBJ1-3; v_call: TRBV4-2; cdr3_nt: TGTGCCAGCAGCCAAGATCAGAGGGGCAGAAACACCATATATTTT; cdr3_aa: CASSQDQRGRNTIYF
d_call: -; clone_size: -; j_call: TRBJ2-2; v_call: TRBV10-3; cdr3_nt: TGTGCCATCACCCCCAGATCGAACACCGGGGAGCTGTTTTTT; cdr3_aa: CAITPRSNTGELFF
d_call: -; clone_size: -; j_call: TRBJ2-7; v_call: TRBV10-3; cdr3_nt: TGTGCCATCAGTGAGCCGCAGGGTGTAATCCACGAGCAGTACTTC; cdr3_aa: CAISEPQGVIHEQYF
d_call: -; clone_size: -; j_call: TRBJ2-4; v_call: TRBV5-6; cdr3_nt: TGTGCCAGCAGCTTGGTGGATAGGGCGGGAAACATTCAGTACTTC; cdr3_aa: CASSLVDRAGNIQYF
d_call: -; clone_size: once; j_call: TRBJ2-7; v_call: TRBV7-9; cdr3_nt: TGTGCCAGCAGCCCAGCGGGCGGGCATAACGAGCAGTACTTC; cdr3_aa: CASSPAGGHNEQYF
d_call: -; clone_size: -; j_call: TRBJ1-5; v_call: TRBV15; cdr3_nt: TGTGCCACCAGCAGATCCGCGGGCGGAAGCAATCAGCCCCAGCATTTT; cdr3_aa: CATSRSAGGSNQPQHF
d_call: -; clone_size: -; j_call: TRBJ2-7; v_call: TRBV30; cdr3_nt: TGTGCCTGGAGTGCCCTCAGGGGCGAGCAGTACTTC; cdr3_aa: CAWSALRGEQYF
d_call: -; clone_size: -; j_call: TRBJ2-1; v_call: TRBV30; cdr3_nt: TGTGCCTGGAGTGTACCCCAGAGCTCCTACAATGAGCAGTTCTTC; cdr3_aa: CAWSVPQSSYNEQFF
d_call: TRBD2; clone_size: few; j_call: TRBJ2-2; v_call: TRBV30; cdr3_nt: TGTGCCTGGAAGGTAGCGGGAGGGTCCGGGGAGCTGTTTTTT; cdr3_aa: CAWKVAGGSGELFF
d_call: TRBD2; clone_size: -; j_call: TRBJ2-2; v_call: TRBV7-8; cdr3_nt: TGTGCCAGCAGCTTCATCGGGGGGGCAACCGGGGAGCTGTTTTTT; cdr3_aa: CASSFIGGATGELFF
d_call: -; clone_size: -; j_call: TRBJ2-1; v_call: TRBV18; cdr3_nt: TGTGCCAGCTCACCCCCAGGGGTGGATGAGCAGTTCTTC; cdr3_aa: CASSPPGVDEQFF
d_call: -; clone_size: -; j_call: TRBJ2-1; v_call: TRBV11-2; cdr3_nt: TGTGCCAGCAGCTTCCCTGGGAGCTCCTACAATGAGCAGTTCTTC; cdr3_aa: CASSFPGSSYNEQFF
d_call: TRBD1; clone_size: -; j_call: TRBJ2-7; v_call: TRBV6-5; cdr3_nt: TGTGCCAGCAGTACCCGGGACAGCTACTCCTACGAGCAGTACTTC; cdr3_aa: CASSTRDSYSYEQYF
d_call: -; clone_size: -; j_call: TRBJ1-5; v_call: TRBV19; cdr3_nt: TGTGCCAGTAGTATCCCCGACGCGCCCCAGCATTTT; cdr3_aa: CASSIPDAPQHF
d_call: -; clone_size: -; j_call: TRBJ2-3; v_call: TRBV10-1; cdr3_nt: TGCGCCAGCAGTGAGTGGGACACCGTGAGCACAGATACGCAGTATTTT; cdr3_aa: CASSEWDTVSTDTQYF
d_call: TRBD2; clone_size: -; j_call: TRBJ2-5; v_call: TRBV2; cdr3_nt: TGTGCCAGCAGTGAGGCTAGCGGAGAAGTTGGGACCCAGTACTTC; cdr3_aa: CASSEASGEVGTQYF
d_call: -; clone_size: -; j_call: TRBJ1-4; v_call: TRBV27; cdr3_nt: TGTGCCAGCAAAGTAGCAGAAACTAATGAAAAACTGTTTTTT; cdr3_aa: CASKVAETNEKLFF